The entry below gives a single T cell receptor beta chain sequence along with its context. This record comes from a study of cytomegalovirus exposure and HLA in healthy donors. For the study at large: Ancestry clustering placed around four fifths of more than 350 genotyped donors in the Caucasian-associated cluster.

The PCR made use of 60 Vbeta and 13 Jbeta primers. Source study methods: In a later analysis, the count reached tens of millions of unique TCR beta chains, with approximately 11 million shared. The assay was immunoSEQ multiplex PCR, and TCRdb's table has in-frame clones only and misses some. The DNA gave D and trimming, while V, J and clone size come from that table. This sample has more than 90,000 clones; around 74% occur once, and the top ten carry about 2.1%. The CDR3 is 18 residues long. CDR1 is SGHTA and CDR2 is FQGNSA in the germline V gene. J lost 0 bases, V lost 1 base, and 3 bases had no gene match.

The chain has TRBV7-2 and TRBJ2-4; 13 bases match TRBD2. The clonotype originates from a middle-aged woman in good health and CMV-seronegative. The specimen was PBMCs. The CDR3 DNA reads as TGTGCCAGCAGCTTAGGTGGACTAGCGGGGGTAGCCAAAAACATTCAGTACTTC. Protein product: CASSLGGLAGVAKNIQYF. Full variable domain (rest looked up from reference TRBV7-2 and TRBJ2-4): GAGVSQSPSNKVTEKGKDVELRCDPISGHTALYWYRQSLGQGLEFLIYFQGNSAPDKSGLPSDRFSAERTGGSVSTLTIQRTQQEDSAVYLCASSLGGLAGVAKNIQYFGAGTRLSVL.